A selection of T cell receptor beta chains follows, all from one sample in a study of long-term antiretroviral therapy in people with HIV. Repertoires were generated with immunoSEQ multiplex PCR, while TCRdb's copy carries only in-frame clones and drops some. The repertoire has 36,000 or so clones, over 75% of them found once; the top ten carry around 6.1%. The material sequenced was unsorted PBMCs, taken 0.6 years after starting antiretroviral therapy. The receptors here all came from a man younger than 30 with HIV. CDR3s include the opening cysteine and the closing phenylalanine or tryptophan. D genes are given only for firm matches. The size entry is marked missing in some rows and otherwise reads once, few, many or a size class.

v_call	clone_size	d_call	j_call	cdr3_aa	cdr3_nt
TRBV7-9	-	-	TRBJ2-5	CASSLKVGQQETQYF	TGTGCCAGCAGCTTGAAGGTTGGCCAGCAAGAGACCCAGTACTTC
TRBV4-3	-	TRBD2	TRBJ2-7	CASSQGLAGDEQYF	TGCGCCAGCAGCCAGGGACTAGCGGGAGACGAGCAGTACTTC
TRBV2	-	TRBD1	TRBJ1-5	CASRGTGANQPQHF	TGTGCCAGCAGGGGGACAGGGGCTAATCAGCCCCAGCATTTT
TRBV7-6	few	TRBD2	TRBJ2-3	CASSAGERRTDTQYF	TGTGCCAGCAGCGCGGGGGAGCGGCGCACAGATACGCAGTATTTT
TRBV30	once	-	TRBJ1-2	CAWDRILYTF	TGTGCCTGGGACAGGATTCTCTACACCTTC
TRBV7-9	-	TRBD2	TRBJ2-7	CASNHGGGPYEQYF	TGTGCCAGCAATCATGGGGGGGGTCCCTACGAGCAGTACTTC
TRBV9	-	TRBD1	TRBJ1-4	CASSSRQGLAEKLFF	TGTGCCAGCTCCAGCAGACAGGGGCTTGCGGAAAAACTGTTTTTT
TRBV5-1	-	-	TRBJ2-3	CASSLEATPIDTQYF	TGCGCCAGCAGCTTGGAGGCTACTCCGATAGATACGCAGTATTTT
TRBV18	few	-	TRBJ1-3	CASSADPNSGNTIYF	TGTGCCAGCTCGGCGGATCCAAACTCTGGAAACACCATATATTTT
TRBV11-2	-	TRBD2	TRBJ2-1	CASSSTYGGLADNEQFF	TGTGCCAGCAGCTCCACTTATGGGGGACTAGCGGACAATGAGCAGTTCTTC
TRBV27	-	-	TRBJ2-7	CASSITLGGSSYEQYF	TGTGCCAGCAGTATCACCCTAGGGGGGAGCTCCTACGAGCAGTACTTC
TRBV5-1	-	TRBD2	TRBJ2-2	CASSRATSGRSAGELFF	TGCGCCAGCAGCCGAGCCACTAGCGGGAGATCGGCCGGGGAGCTGTTTTTT
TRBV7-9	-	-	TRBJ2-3	CASSLVEGVDTQYF	TGTGCCAGCAGCTTAGTTGAGGGGGTAGATACGCAGTATTTT
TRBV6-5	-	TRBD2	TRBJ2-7	CASSYSGTSGRGKYF	TGTGCCAGCAGTTACAGTGGGACTAGCGGGAGGGGAAAGTACTTC